The T cell receptor (beta chain) under discussion was sequenced for a study of blood T cell repertoires in COVID-19. Study at large: Acute and convalescent COVID-19 specimens originated in the United States, Italy and Spain. T cells, B-cell-depleted T cells, or PBMCs provided the cDNA or gDNA that served as material.

TCRdb's copy holds only in-frame clones and misses some; the assay was immunoSEQ multiplex PCR. The sample holds more than 50,000 clones, 70% to 90% seen once. Trimming removed 4 bases from V and 3 bases from J, with 5 bases in between. The V gene's germline CDR1 is SGHRS and CDR2 YFSETQ. This CDR3 is 11 amino acids long. This sequence was found in a human donor in a cohort sampled during active COVID-19. What was sequenced was peripheral blood. The V gene is TRBV5-1, the J gene TRBJ2-7; D not resolved. The CDR3 DNA reads as TGCGCCAGCAGCGCAGACTACGAGCAGTACTTC. Translation: CASSADYEQYF.